The 17 T cell receptor beta chains given below trace back to one sample, sequenced in a study of T cells in women clearing cervical HPV infection. Assay: immunoSEQ multiplex PCR; the TCRdb copy retains only in-frame clones and omits some. The sample yields roughly 29,000 clones, of which the top ten take up 2.8%. The sample consisted of blood buffy coat. These receptors came from a woman between 18 and 69 years old with a cervical HPV16 infection that either progressed to CIN3+ or cleared (not recorded which).

Concerning this clone: The read gets to within 3 residues of the CDR3 end, and the germline J gene fills in the rest. The chain recombines TRBV7-2 with TRBJ2-7; D is unclear. This CDR3 comprises 14 residues. Between the trimmed V and J ends, which lost 6 bases and 5 bases, there was a span of 17 bases. Per germline, CDR1 SGHTA and CDR2 FQGNSA. The CDR3: CASSLPNLADEQYF. The CDR3 bases that were read are TGTGCCAGCAGTCTACCCAATTTGGCGGACGAG.

The sequenced CDR3 bases are TGTGCCAGCAGCTTGGGAGGGGCCCAAGAGACC. This codes for CASSLGGAQET. In full, the CDR3 reads CASSLGGAQETQYF. J is TRBJ2-5 and V is TRBV7-9, with TRBD2 identical over 7 bases. The read terminates 3 residues ahead of where the CDR3 ends, so the germline J gene completes it. The CDR3 totals 14 residues. Losses at the gene ends were 3 bases for V and 1 base for J; bases not matched to a gene: 2. CDR1 is SEHNR, CDR2 FQNEAQ, per germline (reference sequence).

To note about this clone: The CDR3 extends 3 residues past the end of the read, so its final part is completed from the germline J gene. The chain uses TRBV7-8 and TRBJ1-1; TRBD1 might be the D (5 bases). Between the trimmed V and J ends, which lost 5 bases and 5 bases, there was a span of 18 bases. This CDR3 spans 15 amino acids. From germline, CDR1 is SGHVS and CDR2 FQNEAQ. The covered CDR3 bases are TGTGCCAGCAGCGGACCGACGGGGGTCCGGACTGAA. Translated, it gives CASSGPTGVRTE. The CDR3 reads in full as CASSGPTGVRTEAFF. The whole variable domain, filled in from reference TRBV7-8 and TRBJ1-1, reads GAGVSQSPRYKVAKRGQDVALRCDPISGHVSLFWYQQALGQGPEFLTYFQNEAQLDKSGLPSDRFFAERPEGSVSTLKIQRTQQEDSAVYLCASSGPTGVRTEAFFGQGTRLTVV.

About this clone itself: The read is 3 residues too short to cover the CDR3 end, so that end is filled in from the germline J gene. The chain is built from TRBV20-1 and TRBJ1-1; 7 bases line up with TRBD1. The CDR3 has 14 residues. Per germline, CDR1 DFQATT and CDR2 SNEGSKA (reference sequence). The V gene end was trimmed by 0 bases and the J gene end by 0 bases; junction bases not matched to a gene: 1. The CDR3 DNA, read in part, is TGCAGTGCTAGAGATGGGACAGTGAACACTGAA. Encoded protein: CSARDGTVNTE. Given in full, the CDR3 is CSARDGTVNTEAFF.

A remark on this clone: Read coverage stops 3 residues before the CDR3 terminus; the germline J gene supplies the remainder. V and J are TRBV20-1 and TRBJ2-4, with 8 bases aligning to TRBD1. The CDR3 runs to 15 residues. Germline V gives CDR1 DFQATT, CDR2 SNEGSKA (reference sequence). With 2 bases clipped from V and 0 bases from J, the junction kept 3 bases outside the gene matches. CDR3 region: CSARSQGVAKNIQYF. The sequenced part of the CDR3 DNA is TGCAGTGCTAGATCACAGGGGGTAGCCAAAAACATT.

The DNA read from the CDR3 is TGTGCCAGCAGCTTACAGGGGGCAGCTAATGAAAAA. Translating gives CASSLQGAANEK. The whole CDR3 region reads CASSLQGAANEKLFF. This sequence joins TRBV5-4 and TRBJ1-4; 9 nucleotides line up with TRBD1. The CDR3 end lies 3 residues beyond the end of the read and is filled in from the germline J gene. V lost 2 bases to trimming and J lost 3 bases; unmatched junction nucleotides: 2. CDR3 length: 15 residues. In germline, CDR1 is SGHNT, CDR2 YYREEE (reference sequence).

With regard to this clone: The read terminates 3 residues before the CDR3 end, so the remaining end is supplied by the germline J gene. The chain links TRBV7-9 to TRBJ1-1, with a tentative D call TRBD1 (6 bases). The CDR3 consists of 15 residues. V lost 1 base and J 0 bases, leaving 9 bases between the germline ends. Germline CDR1 and CDR2: SEHNR and FQNEAQ (reference sequence). The CDR3 here is CASSLGAGVNTEAFF. CDR3 DNA (partial): TGTGCCAGCAGCTTAGGGGCAGGGGTGAACACTGAA.

About this clone itself: The CDR3 is cut off 3 residues early in the read; its end comes from the germline J gene. The same CDR3 also results from other DNA sequences found in this sample. The chain uses TRBV12-3 or TRBV12-4 and TRBJ2-7, with D perhaps TRBD2 (5 bases). This CDR3 region has 14 residues. Trimming pared 5 bases from V and 0 bases from J, leaving 11 bases between. The sequenced part of the CDR3 DNA is TGTGCCAGCAGTCCAGGACTGAGCTCCTACGAG. It encodes CASSPGLSSYE. Given in full, the CDR3 is CASSPGLSSYEQYF.

On this clone itself: The CDR3 end lies 3 residues beyond the end of the read and is filled in from the germline J gene. This chain joins TRBV10-3 and TRBJ2-7; 11 nucleotides agree with TRBD1. V was pared by 2 bases and J by 4 bases, with 4 bases of the junction left unmatched. CDR1 is ENHRY, CDR2 SYGVKD, per germline. The CDR3 covers 15 residues. CDR3 DNA (partial): TGTGCCATCAGTGAGGGGACAGGGGGTAGATACGAG. Its protein product is CAISEGTGGRYE. The CDR3 in full is CAISEGTGGRYEQYF.

With respect to this clone: The read terminates 3 residues ahead of where the CDR3 ends, so the germline J gene completes it. V usage is TRBV19 and J usage is TRBJ2-6; 10 bases align to TRBD1. The V gene end was trimmed by 5 bases and the J gene end by 1 base; junction bases not matched to a gene: 5. The length of the CDR3 is 17 residues. Germline V gene data show CDR1 as LNHDA and CDR2 as SQIVND (reference sequence). CDR3: CASSPGQGLSGANVLTF. CDR3 DNA (partial): TGTGCCAGTAGTCCGGGACAGGGGCTTTCTGGGGCCAACGTC. Complete variable domain (other parts from reference TRBV19 and TRBJ2-6): DGGITQSPKYLFRKEGQNVTLSCEQNLNHDAMYWYRQDPGQGLRLIYYSQIVNDFQKGDIAEGYSVSREKKESFPLTVTSAQKNPTAFYLCASSPGQGLSGANVLTFGAGSRLTVL.

A word on this clone: From the germline J gene comes the end of the CDR3, since the read stops 3 residues before it. The chain couples TRBV18 to TRBJ1-2, with 8 bases matching TRBD1. This CDR3 contains 12 residues. Per the germline V gene, CDR1 is KGHSH and CDR2 is LQKENI. CDR3 in amino acids: CASPSGQEGYTF. The covered CDR3 bases are TGTGCCAGCCCATCGGGACAGGAAGGC.

On this clone: The CDR3 is cut off 3 residues early in the read; its end comes from the germline J gene. V gene TRBV7-6 combines with J gene TRBJ1-4; possible D gene TRBD1, 6 bases. The germline V and J ends were trimmed by 5 bases and 10 bases, with 26 bases remaining between them. The CDR3 is 17 amino acids. CDR1 is SGHVS and CDR2 is FNYEAQ in the germline V gene. Incomplete CDR3 DNA: TGTGCCAGCAGCCCACATCGGGCGGACAGCTCTGCGGGAAAA. As protein: CASSPHRADSSAGK. The complete CDR3 reads CASSPHRADSSAGKLFF.

Turning to this clone: The read terminates 3 residues ahead of where the CDR3 ends, so the germline J gene completes it. The chain couples TRBV15 to TRBJ2-5; D not certain. V gave up 0 bases and J gave up 1 base, with 3 bases separating them. CDR3 length: 13 residues. Germline CDR1 LNHNV, CDR2 YYDKDF (reference sequence). Partial CDR3 DNA: TGTGCCACCAGCAGAGATCGCCAAGAGACC. This encodes CATSRDRQET. The complete CDR3 reads CATSRDRQETQYF.

For this clone: The read falls 3 residues short of the CDR3 end, and the missing part is taken from the germline J gene. The chain recombines TRBV18 with TRBJ2-3, with 8 bases that match TRBD2. CDR3 size: 15 residues. Germline lookup yields CDR1 KGHSH and CDR2 LQKENI. V gave up 0 bases and J gave up 5 bases; unmatched junction bases: 4. The CDR3 protein is CASSPPGLGIDTQYF. The sequenced part of the CDR3 DNA is TGTGCCAGCTCACCACCGGGACTAGGGATAGATACG. Variable domain in full (rest from reference TRBV18 and TRBJ2-3): NAGVMQNPRHLVRRRGQEARLRCSPMKGHSHVYWYRQLPEEGLKFMVYLQKENIIDESGMPKERFSAEFPKEGPSILRIQQVVRGDSAAYFCASSPPGLGIDTQYFGPGTRLTVL.

On this clone itself: The junction departs from the called germline gene at one end, perhaps through a read error. The read comes to an end 3 residues before the CDR3 does, leaving the germline J gene to fill in the end. The chain links TRBV19 to TRBJ1-2; no firm D call. CDR3 length: 17 residues. Germline V gene sequence: CDR1 LNHDA, CDR2 SQIVND (reference sequence). The part of the CDR3 DNA that was read is TGTGCCAGTAGTATAGCGGCTAGCGGGAGTTGGGTATATGAC. It specifies CASSIAASGSWVYD. The full CDR3 reads CASSIAASGSWVYDYTF.

Turning to this clone: The read ends 3 residues early relative to the CDR3; the germline J gene fills the gap. The rearrangement uses TRBV19 and TRBJ2-3; 9 nucleotides match TRBD2. Trimming at V came to 2 bases and at J to 2 bases, leaving 5 bases not matched to a gene. This CDR3 is 16 amino acids long. CDR1 and CDR2 from the germline V gene are LNHDA and SQIVND (reference sequence). Here the CDR3 reads CASSIFAGGTTDTQYF. CDR3 DNA, as far as it was read: TGTGCCAGTAGTATATTTGCGGGGGGGACCACAGATACG.

Points on this clone: The sequenced fragment ends 3 residues before the CDR3 boundary, so the rest is inferred from the germline J gene. This rearrangement joins TRBV5-1 to TRBJ2-1; D not certain. CDR1 is SGHRS and CDR2 is YFSETQ in the germline V gene. There are 15 residues in the CDR3. With 6 bases removed from V and 8 bases from J, the gap between germline ends came to 21 bases. The covered CDR3 bases are TGCGCCAGCATCCTTGCGCTTGCTTACCGGGATGAG. Translating it yields CASILALAYRDE. The full-length CDR3 reads as CASILALAYRDEQFF.